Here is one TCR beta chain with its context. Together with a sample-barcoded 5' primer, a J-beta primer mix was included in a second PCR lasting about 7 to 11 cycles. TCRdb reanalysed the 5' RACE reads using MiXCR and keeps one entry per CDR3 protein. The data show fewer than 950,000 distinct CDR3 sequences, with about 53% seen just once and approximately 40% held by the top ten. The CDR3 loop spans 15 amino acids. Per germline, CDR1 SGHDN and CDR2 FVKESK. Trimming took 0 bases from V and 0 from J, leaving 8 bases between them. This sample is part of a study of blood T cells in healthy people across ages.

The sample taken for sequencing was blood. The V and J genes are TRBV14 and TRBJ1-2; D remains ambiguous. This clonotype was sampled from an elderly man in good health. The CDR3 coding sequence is TGTGCCAGCAGCCAAGATTCCGCAGCTAACTATGGCTACACCTTC. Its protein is CASSQDSAANYGYTF.